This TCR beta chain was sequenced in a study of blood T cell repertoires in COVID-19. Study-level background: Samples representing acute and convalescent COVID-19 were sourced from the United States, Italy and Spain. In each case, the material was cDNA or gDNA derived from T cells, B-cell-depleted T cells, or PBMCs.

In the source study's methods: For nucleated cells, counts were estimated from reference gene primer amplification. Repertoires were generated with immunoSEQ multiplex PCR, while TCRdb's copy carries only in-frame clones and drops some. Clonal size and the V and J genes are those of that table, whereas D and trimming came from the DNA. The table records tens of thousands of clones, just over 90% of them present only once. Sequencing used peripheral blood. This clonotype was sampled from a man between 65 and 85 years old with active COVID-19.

CDR3 in amino acids: CASSFPDKKGYTF. Here the CDR3 DNA reads TGTGCCAGCAGCTTCCCCGACAAGAAGGGCTACACCTTC. The chain combines TRBV7-8 with TRBJ1-2; D unresolved. CDR1 is SGHVS, CDR2 FQNEAQ, per germline. Trimming took 3 bases from V and 8 from J, leaving 13 bases between them. The CDR3 has 13 amino acids.